The present entry profiles one TCR beta chain with its context. Only in-frame clones appear in the TCRdb table, and some are missing; sequencing was by immunoSEQ multiplex PCR. The sample holds around 15,000 clones, around 80% seen once. The data originate from a study of Tregs in tolerant kidney transplant recipients. About the research overall: Related graft donors supplied nonmyeloablative bone marrow transplants, and mixed chimerism was transient.

Germline assignment: CDR1 SGHTA and CDR2 FQGNSA. This CDR3 contains 15 residues. Trimming removed 5 bases from V and 2 bases from J, with 16 bases in between. Unstimulated Tregs (CD4+CD25+CD127-) and CD4+CD25- non-Tregs were sorted from PBMCs. An overnight rest at 37°C with 200 IU/ml IL-2 preceded regulatory T cell sorting from thawed PBMCs. Material: Tregs from blood, obtained before the transplant. The receptor comes from a human donor who received a combined kidney and bone marrow transplant. V usage is TRBV7-2 and J usage is TRBJ2-7; a weak D match, TRBD2 (6 bases). In DNA form, the CDR3 reads TGTGCCAGCAGCCCAACGGGCGGGGCCACCTACGAGCAGTACTTC. Protein product: CASSPTGGATYEQYF.